The clone carrying this T cell receptor beta chain appeared a few times. This entry belongs to a study of blood T cell repertoires in COVID-19. About the research overall: The samples span acute and convalescent COVID-19 from the United States, Italy and Spain. PBMCs, B-cell-depleted T cells, or T cells were the source of the cDNA or gDNA that made up the material.

The germline V gene has CDR1 DFQATT and CDR2 SNEGSKA (reference sequence). This CDR3 is 13 amino acids long. Deletions cut 3 bases from V and 7 bases from J, with 14 bases between. Everyone who took part was roughly 18 to 89 years old, and they came from about 23 US areas. Participants had their cohort set by participant-reported clinical history. Clones were sequenced by immunoSEQ multiplex PCR, and TCRdb holds only the in-frame ones, with some missing. The sample lists roughly 220,000 clones; 88% were seen once. Specimen: PBMCs or T cells enriched from blood (not recorded which). The genes are TRBV20-1 and TRBJ2-3, with D maybe TRBD2 (5 bases). The origin of this receptor is a woman aged 45 to 65 with acute COVID-19. CDR3 in amino acids: CSASAAAGNTQYF. CDR3 in DNA: TGCAGTGCTAGTGCAGCGGCTGGGAATACGCAGTATTTT.